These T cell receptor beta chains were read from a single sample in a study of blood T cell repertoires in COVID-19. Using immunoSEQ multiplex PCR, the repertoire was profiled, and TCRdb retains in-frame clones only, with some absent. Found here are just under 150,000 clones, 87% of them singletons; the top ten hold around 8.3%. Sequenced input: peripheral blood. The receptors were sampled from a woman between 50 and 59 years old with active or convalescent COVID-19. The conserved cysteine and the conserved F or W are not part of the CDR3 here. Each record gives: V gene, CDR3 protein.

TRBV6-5	ASSGQGAEETQY
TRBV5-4	ASSSDRVRGYT
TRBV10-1	ASSEYASGGNEQF
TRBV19	ASSIVPGGTDTQY
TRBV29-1	SARDFLRTDTQY
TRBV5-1	ASSSSGEAF
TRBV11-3	ASSLGQSPSTDTQY
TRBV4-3	ASSRTANTEAF
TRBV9	ASSPGTSGASSYEQY
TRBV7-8	ASSLHPATGEHYEQY
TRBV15	ATSRDPDYYEQY
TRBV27	ASSIKQVSSDTQY
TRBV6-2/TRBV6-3	ASSYPIPTSTDTQY
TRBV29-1	SVRFDRPYEQY
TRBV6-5	ASSRQVSYEQY
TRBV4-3	ASSQNRGNYEQY
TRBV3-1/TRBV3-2	ASWHRNTEAF
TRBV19	ASIGRGAGDHEQF
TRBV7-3	ASSLWRGETQY
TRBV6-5	ASRNPGQVYEQY
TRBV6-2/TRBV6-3	ASSPGGSGYT
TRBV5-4	ASSYRLAGGQMDEQF
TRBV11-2	ASSLGTGTTYGYT
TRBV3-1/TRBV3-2	ASSPDYPSYEQY
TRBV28	ASSPDRDRVAEAF
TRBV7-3	ASSIWDRDNEQF
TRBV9	ASSVIPGWETQY
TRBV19	ASSFTGNTEAF
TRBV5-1	ASSPGTGQSEAF
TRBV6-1	ASSGGQGGAVDEQY
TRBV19	ASRREGTYEQY
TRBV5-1	ASSRGTGEQETQY
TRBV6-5	ASSPTVAQPQH
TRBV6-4	ASSARPGGELF
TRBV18	ASSPRGLALYEQY
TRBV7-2	ASSSTGDPGSYNSPLH
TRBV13	ASSLGTGTWTIYEQY
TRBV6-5	ASRIHYGDYGYT
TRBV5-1	ASSPNTGELF
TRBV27	ASSSHTGGAYGYT
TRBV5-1	ASSPTGDGYT
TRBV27	ASSLAGGPVSIQY
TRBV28	ASSFPLAGGNTGELF
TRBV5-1	ASSFIPARDYGYT
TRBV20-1	SASHRTGMDTQY
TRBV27	ASRGLAGGIEQF
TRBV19	ASSPRSEAFQPQH
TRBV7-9	ASSLAGVSNGYT
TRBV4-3	ASSRSSGRSDEQF
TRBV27	ASSSKGQPYSGNTIY
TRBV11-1	ASRRKPGAFNNEQF
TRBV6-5	ASRGRGPWETQY
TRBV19	ASSNRDRGRVNNEQF
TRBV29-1	SVGQGDEKLF
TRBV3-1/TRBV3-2	ASSRQGGRVFQNSPLH
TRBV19	ASSIYQGPSGNTIY